The 9 T cell receptor beta chains given below trace back to one sample, sequenced in a study of Graves' ophthalmopathy and Graves' hyperthyroidism. The authors amplified TCR beta CDR3 regions from RNA transcripts. HTBI primers served in a first-round RT-PCR, which a second-round multiplex PCR followed. TCRdb re-analysed the multiplex PCR reads in MiXCR, keeping a single row per CDR3 protein. The sample carries about 700,000 distinct CDR3 sequences, about two fifths recorded once. Sequencing was carried out using peripheral blood. These receptors all come from an adult man with Graves' ophthalmopathy.

Regarding this clonotype: At one end, the junction sequence differs from germline, possibly due to a read error. V and J are TRBV7-9 and TRBJ2-7, with D hard to call. Germline-derived CDR1 and CDR2 are SEHNR and FQNEAQ (reference sequence). CDR3 size: 13 residues. In DNA, the CDR3 is TGTGCCAACAGCTTTGGCGTGGACCGCGAGCAGTACTTC. Translating gives CANSFGVDREQYF.

This clonotype was seen repeatedly, ten times or more. The rearrangement uses TRBV12-3 or TRBV12-4 and TRBJ1-4, with a possible D match to TRBD1 (5 bases). The CDR3 sequence is 16 residues long. Trimming removed 3 bases at V and 3 bases at J, with 14 bases between. CDR3: CASSFPQGTSNEKLFF. CDR3 DNA: TGTGCCAGCAGTTTTCCCCAGGGAACCTCTAATGAAAAACTGTTTTTT.

Ten or more counts support this clonotype. The V and J genes are TRBV2 and TRBJ1-2; a possible D gene is TRBD1 (6 bases). Germline-derived CDR1 and CDR2 are SNHLY and FYNNEI. The length of the CDR3 is 17 residues. V lost 4 bases and J 0 bases, leaving 18 bases between the germline ends. CDR3 nucleotides: TGTGCCAGCAGTGTCACAGGGATTCAAATCACTAACTATGGCTACACCTTC. Protein sequence: CASSVTGIQITNYGYTF. The entire variable domain, with the rest obtained from reference TRBV2 and TRBJ1-2, is as follows: EPEVTQTPSHQVTQMGQEVILRCVPISNHLYFYWYRQILGQKVEFLVSFYNNEISEKSEIFDDQFSVERPDGSNFTLKIRSTKLEDSAMYFCASSVTGIQITNYGYTFGSGTRLTVV.

This clonotype showed up just a few times. The rearrangement links TRBV11-3 to TRBJ2-7; D is unclear. The V gene lost 1 base and the J gene lost 3 bases, with 10 bases spanning the gap. The germline CDR1 and CDR2 sequences are SGHNT and YENEEA. This CDR3 spans 14 amino acids. DNA for the CDR3: TGTGCCAGCAGCTTAGTAGGGATGGGCTACGAGCAGTACTTC. It yields the protein CASSLVGMGYEQYF.

V gene TRBV25-1 combines with J gene TRBJ2-2; 10 bases agree with TRBD1. The CDR3 consists of 16 residues. The germline gives CDR1 MGHDK, CDR2 SYGVNS. Trimming removed 6 bases from V and 5 bases from J; junction bases left unmatched: 9. The CDR3 reads CASSHTPGQGTGELFF. CDR3 coding DNA: TGTGCCAGCAGCCACACGCCGGGACAGGGGACCGGGGAGCTGTTTTTT. The full variable domain, rest sourced from reference TRBV25-1 and TRBJ2-2, is EADIYQTPRYLVIGTGKKITLECSQTMGHDKMYWYQQDPGMELHLIHYSYGVNSTEKGDLSSESTVSRIRTEHFPLTLESARPSHTSQYLCASSHTPGQGTGELFFGEGSRLTVL.

This clonotype has a count of ten or more. CDR3 sequence (DNA): TGCGCCAGCAGCTTGGTCGAGGGCACCGGGGAGCTGTTTTTT. Translation: CASSLVEGTGELFF. The chain carries TRBV5-1 and TRBJ2-2, with a tentative D call TRBD2 (5 bases). Germline CDR1 is SGHRS and CDR2 is YFSETQ. V lost 0 bases to trimming and J lost 4 bases, with 7 bases between them. This CDR3 comprises 14 residues.

This clonotype was recorded a few times. The J gene is TRBJ1-2, the V gene TRBV9, with D uncertain. Germline CDR1 and CDR2: SGDLS and YYNGEE. This CDR3 is built from 13 residues. In nucleotides, the CDR3 is TGTGCTAGTCAGCGCAGGACGGGGTCCGGCTACACCTTC. This translates into CASQRRTGSGYTF. Full variable domain (rest looked up from reference TRBV9 and TRBJ1-2): DSGVTQTPKHLITATGQRVTLRCSPRSGDLSVYWYQQSLDQGLQFLIQYYNGEERAKGNILERFSAQQFPDLHSELNLSSLELGDSALYFCASQRRTGSGYTFGSGTRLTVV.

J is TRBJ1-6 and V is TRBV29-1; 9 bases map to TRBD1. The V gene end was trimmed by 4 bases and the J gene end by 9 bases; junction bases not matched to a gene: 1. Germline lookup yields CDR1 SQVTM and CDR2 ANQGSEA. CDR3 length: 12 residues. The CDR3 reads CSVGTGVSPLHF. CDR3 nucleotides: TGCAGCGTTGGGACAGGGGTTTCACCCCTCCACTTT. Variable domain in full (rest from reference TRBV29-1 and TRBJ1-6): SAVISQKPSRDICQRGTSLTIQCQVDSQVTMMFWYRQQPGQSLTLIATANQGSEATYESGFVIDKFPISRPNLTFSTLTVSNMSPEDSSIYLCSVGTGVSPLHFGNGTRLTVT.

The table lists this clonotype with many counts. The chain recombines TRBV9 with TRBJ1-5, with TRBD1 identical over 7 bases. The CDR3 has 15 amino acids. The ends lost 4 bases at V and 1 base at J; junction bases unmatched: 5. The germline CDR1 and CDR2 sequences are SGDLS and YYNGEE. The CDR3 sequence is CASSRQGSSNQPQHF. For the CDR3, the DNA is TGTGCCAGCAGCAGACAGGGATCGAGCAATCAGCCCCAGCATTTT. The whole variable domain, filled in from reference TRBV9 and TRBJ1-5, reads DSGVTQTPKHLITATGQRVTLRCSPRSGDLSVYWYQQSLDQGLQFLIQYYNGEERAKGNILERFSAQQFPDLHSELNLSSLELGDSALYFCASSRQGSSNQPQHFGDGTRLSIL.